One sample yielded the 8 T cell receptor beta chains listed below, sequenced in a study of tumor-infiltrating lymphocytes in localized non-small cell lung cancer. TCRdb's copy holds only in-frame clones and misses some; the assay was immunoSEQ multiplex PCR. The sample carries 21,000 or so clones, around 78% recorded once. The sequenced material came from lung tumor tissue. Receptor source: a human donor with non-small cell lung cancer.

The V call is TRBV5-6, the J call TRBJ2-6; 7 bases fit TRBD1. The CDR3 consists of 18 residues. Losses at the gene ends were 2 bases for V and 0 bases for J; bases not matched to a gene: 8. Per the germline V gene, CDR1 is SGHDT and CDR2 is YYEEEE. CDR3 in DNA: TGTGCCAGCAGCTTCGAGGGGGCGATTTTCTCTGGGGCCAACGTCCTGACTTTC. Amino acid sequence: CASSFEGAIFSGANVLTF.

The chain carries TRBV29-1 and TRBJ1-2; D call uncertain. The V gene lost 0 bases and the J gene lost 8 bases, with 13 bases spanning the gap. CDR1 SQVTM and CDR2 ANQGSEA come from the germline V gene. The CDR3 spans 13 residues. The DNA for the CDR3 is TGCAGCGTTGAAGATCAGGTCAGGCGCGGCTACACCTTC. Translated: CSVEDQVRRGYTF.

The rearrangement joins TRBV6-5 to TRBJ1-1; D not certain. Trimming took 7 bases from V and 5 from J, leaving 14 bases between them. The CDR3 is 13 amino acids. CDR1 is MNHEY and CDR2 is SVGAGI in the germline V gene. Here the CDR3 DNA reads TGTGCCAGCATTCAGGAGGGAGGGACTGAAGCTTTCTTT. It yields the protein CASIQEGGTEAFF.

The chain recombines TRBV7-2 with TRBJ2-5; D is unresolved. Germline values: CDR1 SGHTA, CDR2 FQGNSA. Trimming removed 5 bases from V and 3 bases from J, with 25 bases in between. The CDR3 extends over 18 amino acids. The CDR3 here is CASSHGIPTRMLEETQYF. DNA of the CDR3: TGTGCCAGCAGCCATGGCATCCCGACGAGGATGTTGGAAGAGACCCAGTACTTC.

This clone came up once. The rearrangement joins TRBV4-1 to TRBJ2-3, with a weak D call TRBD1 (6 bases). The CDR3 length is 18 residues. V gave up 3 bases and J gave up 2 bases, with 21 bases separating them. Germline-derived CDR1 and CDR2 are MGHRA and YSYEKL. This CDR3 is CASSHPQEMDSLTDTQYF. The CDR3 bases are TGCGCCAGCAGCCACCCGCAGGAGATGGACAGCCTCACAGATACGCAGTATTTT.

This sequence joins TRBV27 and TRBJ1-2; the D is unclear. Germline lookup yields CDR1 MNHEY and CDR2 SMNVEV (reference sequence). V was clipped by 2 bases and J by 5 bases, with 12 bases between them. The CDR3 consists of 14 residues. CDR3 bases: TGTGCCAGCAGTTTAGGTCCAGGCTCTTATGGCTACACCTTC. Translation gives CASSLGPGSYGYTF.

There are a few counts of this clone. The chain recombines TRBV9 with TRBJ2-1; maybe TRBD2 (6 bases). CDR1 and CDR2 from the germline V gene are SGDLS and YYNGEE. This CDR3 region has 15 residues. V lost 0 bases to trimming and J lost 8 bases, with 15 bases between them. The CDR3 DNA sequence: TGTGCCAGCAGCGTAGCCCCACTAGCAAGCTATGAGCAGTTCTTC. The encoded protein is CASSVAPLASYEQFF.

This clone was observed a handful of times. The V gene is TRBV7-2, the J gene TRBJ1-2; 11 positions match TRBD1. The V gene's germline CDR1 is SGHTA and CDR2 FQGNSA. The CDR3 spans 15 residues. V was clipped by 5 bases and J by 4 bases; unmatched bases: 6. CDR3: CASSPGQGAAYGYTF. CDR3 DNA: TGTGCCAGCAGCCCAGGACAGGGGGCAGCCTATGGCTACACCTTC.